In its sample, the clone carrying this T cell receptor beta chain was seen once. These data are taken from a study of blood T cell repertoires in COVID-19. Study details: COVID-19 samples, acute and convalescent, were from the United States, Italy and Spain.

Clones were read by immunoSEQ multiplex PCR, and TCRdb kept only the in-frame ones, dropping some. This table has around 160,000 clones, about 90% appearing once. V shed 5 bases, J shed 4 bases, and the junction held 5 bases outside the gene matches. CDR3 length equals 15 residues. Germline CDR1 is MNHEY and CDR2 is SVGEGT. The TCR originated in a man aged 55 to 70 with acute or convalescent COVID-19. The chain carries TRBV6-2 or TRBV6-3 and TRBJ2-2; the match to TRBD1 covers 9 bases. Specimen: peripheral blood. The CDR3 DNA reads as TGTGCCAGCAGTACAGGGGGCTCGGGCACCGGGGAGCTGTTTTTT. Protein product: CASSTGGSGTGELFF.